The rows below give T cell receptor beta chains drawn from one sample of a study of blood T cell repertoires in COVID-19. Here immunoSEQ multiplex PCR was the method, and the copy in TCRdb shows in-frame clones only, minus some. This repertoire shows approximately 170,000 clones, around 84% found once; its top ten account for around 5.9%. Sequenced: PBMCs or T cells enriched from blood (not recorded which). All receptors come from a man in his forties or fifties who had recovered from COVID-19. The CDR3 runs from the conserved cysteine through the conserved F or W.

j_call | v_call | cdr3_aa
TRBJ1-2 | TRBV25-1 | CASSPQGALYGYTF
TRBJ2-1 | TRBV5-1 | CASSLVLAGSEQFF
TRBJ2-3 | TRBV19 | CASSIDPSGGGTDTQYF
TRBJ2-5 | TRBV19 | CASSIVGSGQETQYF
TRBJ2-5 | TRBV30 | CAWRSDYRRETQYF
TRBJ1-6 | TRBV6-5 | CASSYMPPDSPLHF
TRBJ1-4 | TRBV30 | CAWRGDSRNEKLFF
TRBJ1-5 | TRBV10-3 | CAISVGASNQPQHF
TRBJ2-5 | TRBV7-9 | CASSLVTSVQETQYF
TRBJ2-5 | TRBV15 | CATSRVGGRTETQYF
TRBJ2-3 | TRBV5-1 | CASSPSGGAYTQYF
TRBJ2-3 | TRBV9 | CASSARGGETLKDTQYF
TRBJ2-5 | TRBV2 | CASSSSGVVKTQYF
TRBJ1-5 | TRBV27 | CASSSHSNQPQHF
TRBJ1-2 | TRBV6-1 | CASSDPEGSLAYSHGYTF
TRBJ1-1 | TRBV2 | CASRHGTGQNTEAFF
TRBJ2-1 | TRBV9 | CASSVEGGGISNEQFF
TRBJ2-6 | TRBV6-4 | CASSKGGSGANVLTF
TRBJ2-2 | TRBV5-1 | CASKVAGAPGGELFF
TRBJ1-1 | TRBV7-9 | CASSLGPNMNTEAFF
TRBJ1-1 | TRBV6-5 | CASSTTGGVTEAFF
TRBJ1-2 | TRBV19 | CASGLTGGGYTF
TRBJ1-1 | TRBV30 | CAWSVLGTGKHTEAFF
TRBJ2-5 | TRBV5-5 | CASTTYRIKQETQYF
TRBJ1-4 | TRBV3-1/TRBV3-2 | CASSRSTGGEKLFF
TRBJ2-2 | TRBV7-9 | CASSEYQTGPDTGELFF
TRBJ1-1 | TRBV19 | CASSPLRTGAEAFF
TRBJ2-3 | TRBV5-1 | CASSLPPGTSEVDTQYF
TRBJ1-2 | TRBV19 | CASRGERTDNNYGYTF
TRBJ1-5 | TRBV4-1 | CASSHEQGLDNQPQHF
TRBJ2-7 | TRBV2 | CASRLGTRRHYEQYF
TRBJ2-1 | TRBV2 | CASSGDYGEQFF
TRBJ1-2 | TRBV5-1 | CASAPRGPDTYGYTF
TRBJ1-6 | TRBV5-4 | CASSFGGGSSYNSPLHF
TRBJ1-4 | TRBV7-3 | CASSSGPWRGEKLFF
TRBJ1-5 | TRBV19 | CASSAGGQGGQPQHF
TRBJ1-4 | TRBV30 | CAWSARDRGATNEKLFF
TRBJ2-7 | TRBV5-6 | CASSLGQSPFYEQYF
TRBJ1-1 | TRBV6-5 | CASIGSRNTEAFF
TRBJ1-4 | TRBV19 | CASRKTGGLEEKLFF
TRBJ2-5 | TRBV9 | CASSALASETQYF
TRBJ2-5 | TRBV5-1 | CASYLGEYQETQYF
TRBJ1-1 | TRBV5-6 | CASTTPDRSNTEAFF
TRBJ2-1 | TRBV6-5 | CATRTYSYNEQFF
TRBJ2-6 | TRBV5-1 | CASSAGRRETSGANVLTF
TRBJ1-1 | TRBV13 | CASSFNSGYTEAFF
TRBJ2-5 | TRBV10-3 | CAISERNSKTQYF